This is a list of T cell receptor beta chains from one sample in a study of T-cell reconstitution after alpha-beta-depleted transplantation in children. TCRdb processed the PCR reads anew with MiXCR; each CDR3 protein has one entry. The data contain 200,000 to 250,000 distinct CDR3 sequences, 11% of them singletons. Material: PBMCs, obtained before TCRalphabeta/CD19-depleted stem cell transplant. These receptors all stem from a child younger than two with acute myeloid leukemia, due to receive a stem cell transplant. CDR3s include the opening cysteine and the closing phenylalanine or tryptophan. The D gene is left open where the match is weak. The listing skips clone size in some rows; elsewhere it reads once, few, many or a size class.

D | size | J | V | DNA | CDR3
- | - | TRBJ1-4 | TRBV29-1 | TGCAGCGTTCTGGGTTCGGATGAAAAACTGTTTTTT | CSVLGSDEKLFF
- | - | TRBJ1-1 | TRBV14 | TGTGCCAGCAGCGCTCGACAGCGGGACCTCATGAACACTGAAGCTTTCTTT | CASSARQRDLMNTEAFF
TRBD1 | few | TRBJ2-5 | TRBV20-1 | TGCAGTGCTGGACGACAGGGGGTCCCGCAAGAGACCCAGTACTTC | CSAGRQGVPQETQYF
- | - | TRBJ1-6 | TRBV7-2 | TGTGCCAGCAGCTTAGTTGCAGGGGTAGGGTCACCCCTCCACTTT | CASSLVAGVGSPLHF
TRBD1 | many | TRBJ1-1 | TRBV20-1 | TGCAGTGCTAGTAGGGGACAGGGTTACACTGAAGCTTTCTTT | CSASRGQGYTEAFF
TRBD2 | many | TRBJ2-3 | TRBV5-1 | TGCGCCAGCAGCTTGAACGGCGGGAGGGTCACAGATACGCAGTATTTT | CASSLNGGRVTDTQYF
TRBD1 | many | TRBJ1-4 | TRBV5-1 | TGCGCCAGCAGCTTACTAGGACAGGGCCATGAAAAACTGTTTTTT | CASSLLGQGHEKLFF
- | many | TRBJ2-7 | TRBV20-1 | TGCAGTGCTACAGGAAGCTCCTACGAGCAGTACTTC | CSATGSSYEQYF
TRBD2 | many | TRBJ2-3 | TRBV7-2 | TGTGCCAGCAGCTACGGGACTAGCGGGGGACGCACAGATACGCAGTATTTT | CASSYGTSGGRTDTQYF
TRBD1 | many | TRBJ2-2 | TRBV12-3/TRBV12-4 | TGTGCCAGCAGGTCGACAGGGGACACCGGGGAGCTGTTTTTT | CASRSTGDTGELFF
TRBD2 | - | TRBJ2-7 | TRBV27 | TGTGCCAGCAGTTTATGGGGACTAGCGGGAGGACCTACCGGGGGTGAGCAGTACTTC | CASSLWGLAGGPTGGEQYF
TRBD1 | many | TRBJ1-2 | TRBV7-8 | TGTGCCAGCAGCTTAAGGGGGCATGGCTACACCTTC | CASSLRGHGYTF
TRBD1 | many | TRBJ2-2 | TRBV5-1 | TGCGCCAGCTGTATTACAGTGACAGGGACCACCGGGGAGCTGTTTTTT | CASCITVTGTTGELFF
- | many | TRBJ2-5 | TRBV12-3/TRBV12-4 | TGTGCCAGCACGTTGACCGACATTCTGGAGACCCAGTACTTC | CASTLTDILETQYF
TRBD1 | many | TRBJ2-1 | TRBV24-1 | TGTGCCACCAGTGATGATACAGGGGTTGAGCAGTTCTTC | CATSDDTGVEQFF
- | many | TRBJ2-7 | TRBV20-1 | TGCAGTGCTATCCCCAGGAGGACCTTGGGGTTCGAGCAGTACTTC | CSAIPRRTLGFEQYF
TRBD1 | many | TRBJ1-2 | TRBV6-1 | TGTGCCAGCAGTGAAGTGACCGGGACAGGGACTGGCTACACCTTC | CASSEVTGTGTGYTF
TRBD2 | many | TRBJ2-1 | TRBV19 | TGTGCCAGTAGTATAGATCCCCTCCTAGCGGGAGGGCTCAATGAGCAGTTCTTC | CASSIDPLLAGGLNEQFF
- | - | TRBJ2-7 | TRBV14 | TGTGCCAGCAGCCCGGGTGAGTACCTCTCCTACGAGCAGTACTTC | CASSPGEYLSYEQYF
- | many | TRBJ2-3 | TRBV7-9 | TGTGCCAGCAGCTTACGGCGGGGCCCCACAGATACGCAGTATTTT | CASSLRRGPTDTQYF
TRBD2 | many | TRBJ2-3 | TRBV20-1 | TGCAGTGCTAGAGACCCCTACGGGAGGGTCACAGATACGCAGTATTTT | CSARDPYGRVTDTQYF
- | - | TRBJ2-7 | TRBV7-2 | TGTGCCAGCAGCTTAGCGAGCTCACCTCTGCCTACGAAGCAGTACTTC | CASSLASSPLPTKQYF
- | - | TRBJ1-2 | TRBV14 | TGTGCCAGCAGCCCAGCAGTTAGAACTGGCTACACCTTC | CASSPAVRTGYTF
- | many | TRBJ1-2 | TRBV19 | TGTGCCAGTAGCGGTGGATATGGCTATGGCTACACCTTC | CASSGGYGYGYTF
- | many | TRBJ1-5 | TRBV10-3 | TGTGCCATCAGTGAGTCTGGGGGGAATCAGCCCCAGCATTTT | CAISESGGNQPQHF
- | - | TRBJ2-3 | TRBV11-2 | TGTGCCAGCAGCTTAGATCCGCAATTTCCGGATACGCAGTATTTT | CASSLDPQFPDTQYF
TRBD1 | many | TRBJ1-5 | TRBV12-3/TRBV12-4 | TGTGCCAGCAGTTTATGGGGACAGGGGCCTAGCAATCAGCCCCAGCATTTT | CASSLWGQGPSNQPQHF
- | - | TRBJ1-1 | TRBV20-1 | TGCAGTGCTAGGGGAACTGCCATGAACACCGAAGCTTTCTTT | CSARGTAMNTEAFF
- | - | TRBJ1-2 | TRBV6-2/TRBV6-3 | TGTGCCAGCAGTCCGCGGGCCCCGGTAGACTATGGCTACACCTTC | CASSPRAPVDYGYTF
- | many | TRBJ2-7 | TRBV5-1 | TGCGCCAGCAGCTTGGCAGGGAATACCTACGAGCAGTACTTC | CASSLAGNTYEQYF
TRBD1 | many | TRBJ1-2 | TRBV28 | TGTGCCAGCACCGGGACAGGACTTAACTATGGCTACACCTTC | CASTGTGLNYGYTF
- | many | TRBJ2-2 | TRBV2 | TGTGCCAGCAGTGAAAGGGTCTTGAACACCGGGGAGCTGTTTTTT | CASSERVLNTGELFF
TRBD2 | many | TRBJ2-7 | TRBV11-2 | TGTGCCAGCAGCTTGCCTAGCGGTACCTACGAGCAGTACTTC | CASSLPSGTYEQYF
- | many | TRBJ1-5 | TRBV7-9 | TGTGCCAGCAGCTTAGATTGGAGTCAGCCCCAGCATTTT | CASSLDWSQPQHF
- | few | TRBJ2-1 | TRBV2 | TGTGCCAGCGGGGGGGCCGGAGAGCAGTTCTTC | CASGGAGEQFF
- | many | TRBJ1-5 | TRBV28 | TGTGCCAGCAGTTTAATGTCCGGTTATCGTCAGCCCCAGCATTTT | CASSLMSGYRQPQHF
- | many | TRBJ2-7 | TRBV5-4 | TGTGCCAGCAGCCATCCGGACGGGCAGGCTTCCTACGAGCAGTACTTC | CASSHPDGQASYEQYF
- | many | TRBJ2-7 | TRBV28 | TGTGCCAGCAGGAGCCAGGTTTACGAGCAGTACTTC | CASRSQVYEQYF
TRBD2 | many | TRBJ2-3 | TRBV7-9 | TGTGCCAGCAGCTGGGGAGCGGGACGTACAGATACGCAGTATTTT | CASSWGAGRTDTQYF
- | many | TRBJ2-2 | TRBV7-8 | TGTGCCAGCAGCCGGGGACCGAACACCGGGGAGCTGTTTTTT | CASSRGPNTGELFF
- | many | TRBJ2-1 | TRBV25-1 | TGTGCCAGCAGTGAACTAAGGGACCGACCTGATGATGAGCAGTTCTTC | CASSELRDRPDDEQFF
TRBD1 | many | TRBJ1-5 | TRBV7-2 | TGTGCCAGCAGCTTAGCGCTTCAGGGGGTCGAGCCCCAGCATTTT | CASSLALQGVEPQHF
- | - | TRBJ2-5 | TRBV7-9 | TGTGCCAGCAGCCTTCAGGGTAGTCAAGAGACCCAGTACTTC | CASSLQGSQETQYF
- | - | TRBJ2-5 | TRBV29-1 | TGCAGCGTTGAAGGAGACGGACAAGAGACCCAGTACTTC | CSVEGDGQETQYF
TRBD1 | many | TRBJ2-3 | TRBV10-2 | TGCGCCAGCGACCGTACAGGGGGAACAGATACGCAGTATTTT | CASDRTGGTDTQYF
- | many | TRBJ1-2 | TRBV20-1 | TGCAGTGCCCTAGTCAACCACTATGGCTACACCTTC | CSALVNHYGYTF
- | many | TRBJ2-7 | TRBV7-2 | TGTGCCAGCAGCTTTACCGTGGGGGCCCCCTCCTACGAGCAGTACTTC | CASSFTVGAPSYEQYF
- | many | TRBJ2-1 | TRBV3-1 | TGTGCCAGCAGCCCCCAGGGACTGTATGATGAGCAGTTCTTC | CASSPQGLYDEQFF
- | - | TRBJ1-5 | TRBV19 | TGTGCCAGTAGTATCAGGTCATCAAGGGACCAGCATTTT | CASSIRSSRDQHF
- | many | TRBJ1-1 | TRBV6-1 | TGTGCCAGCAGTGTTACCGTTTTTTCGAACACTGAAGCTTTCTTT | CASSVTVFSNTEAFF
TRBD2 | many | TRBJ2-1 | TRBV19 | TGTGCCAGTAGTTCCCCGGGACTAGCGGGGCTAAATGAGCAGTTCTTC | CASSSPGLAGLNEQFF
- | many | TRBJ2-5 | TRBV6-2/TRBV6-3 | TGTGCCAGCAGGGGGGCCCACTCTAGCAGAGAGACCCAGTACTTC | CASRGAHSSRETQYF
TRBD1 | many | TRBJ1-2 | TRBV24-1 | TGTGCCACCAGTGATGACAGGGACGGCTACACCTTC | CATSDDRDGYTF
- | - | TRBJ2-2 | TRBV4-1 | TGCGCCAGGGGCCCCGGGGAGCTGTTTTTT | CARGPGELFF